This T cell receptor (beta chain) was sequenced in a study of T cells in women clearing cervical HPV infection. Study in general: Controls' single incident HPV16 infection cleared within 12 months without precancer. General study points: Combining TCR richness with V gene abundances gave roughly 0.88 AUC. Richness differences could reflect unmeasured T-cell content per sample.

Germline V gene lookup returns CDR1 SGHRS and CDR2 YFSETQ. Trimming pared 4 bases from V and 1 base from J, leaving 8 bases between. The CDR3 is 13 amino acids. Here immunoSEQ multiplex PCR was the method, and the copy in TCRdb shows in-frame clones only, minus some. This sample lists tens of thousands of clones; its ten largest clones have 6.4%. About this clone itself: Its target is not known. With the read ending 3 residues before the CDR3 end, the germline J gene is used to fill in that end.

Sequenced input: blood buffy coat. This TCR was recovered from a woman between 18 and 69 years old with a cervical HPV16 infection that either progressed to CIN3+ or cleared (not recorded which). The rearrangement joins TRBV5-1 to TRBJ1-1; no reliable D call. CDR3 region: CASSRGPNTEAFF. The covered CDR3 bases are TGCGCCAGCAGCCGCGGCCCGAACACTGAA.